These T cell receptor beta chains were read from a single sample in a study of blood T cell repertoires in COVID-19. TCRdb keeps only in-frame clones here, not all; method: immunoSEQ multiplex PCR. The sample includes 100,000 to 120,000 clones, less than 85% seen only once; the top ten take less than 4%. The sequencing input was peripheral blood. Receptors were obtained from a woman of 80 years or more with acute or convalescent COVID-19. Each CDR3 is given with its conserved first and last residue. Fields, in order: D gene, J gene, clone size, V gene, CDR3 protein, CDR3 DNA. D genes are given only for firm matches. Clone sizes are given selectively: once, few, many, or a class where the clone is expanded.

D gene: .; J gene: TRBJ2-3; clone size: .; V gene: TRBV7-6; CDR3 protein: CASTPTGSTDTQYF; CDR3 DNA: TGTGCCAGCACCCCGACAGGTAGCACAGATACGCAGTATTTT
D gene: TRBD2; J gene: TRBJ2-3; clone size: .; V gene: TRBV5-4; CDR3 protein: CASSWRVGRGTDTQYF; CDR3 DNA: TGTGCCAGCAGCTGGCGTGTAGGGAGGGGTACAGATACGCAGTATTTT
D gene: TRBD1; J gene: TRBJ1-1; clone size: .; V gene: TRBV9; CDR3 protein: CSPHRGENTEAFF; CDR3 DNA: TGTAGCCCGCACAGGGGCGAGAACACTGAAGCTTTCTTT
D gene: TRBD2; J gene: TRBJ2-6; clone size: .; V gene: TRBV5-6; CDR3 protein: CASSPGLAGVTGANVLTF; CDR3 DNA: TGTGCCAGCAGCCCGGGACTAGCGGGAGTTACTGGGGCCAACGTCCTGACTTTC
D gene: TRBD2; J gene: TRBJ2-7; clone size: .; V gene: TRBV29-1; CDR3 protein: CSVRLGLAASYEQYF; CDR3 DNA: TGCAGCGTTCGCCTTGGACTAGCGGCCTCCTACGAGCAGTACTTC
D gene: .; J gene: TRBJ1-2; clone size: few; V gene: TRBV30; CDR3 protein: CAWTRSRARYGYTF; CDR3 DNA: TGTGCCTGGACCCGGTCAAGAGCCCGCTATGGCTACACCTTC
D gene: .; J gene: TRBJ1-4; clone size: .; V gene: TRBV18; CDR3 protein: CASSPPGRAFNEKLFF; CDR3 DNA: TGTGCCAGCTCACCACCCGGCAGGGCCTTTAATGAAAAACTGTTTTTT
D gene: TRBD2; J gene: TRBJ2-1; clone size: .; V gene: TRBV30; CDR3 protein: CAWSVQTSGSEQFF; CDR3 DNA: TGTGCCTGGAGTGTACAGACTAGCGGGAGTGAGCAGTTCTTC
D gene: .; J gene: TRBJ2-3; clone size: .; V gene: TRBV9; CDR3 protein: CASSVLSDTQYF; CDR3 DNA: TGTGCCAGCAGCGTACTTTCAGATACGCAGTATTTT
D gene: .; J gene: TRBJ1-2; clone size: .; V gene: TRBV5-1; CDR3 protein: CASSLAEYGYTF; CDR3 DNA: TGCGCCAGCAGCTTGGCTGAGTATGGCTACACCTTC